Listed below are T cell receptor beta chains from one sample, sequenced in a study of T cell changes during pregnancy in multiple sclerosis. The repertoire was sequenced with immunoSEQ multiplex PCR; TCRdb's copy has only in-frame clones and lacks some. The sample holds 60,000 to 65,000 clones; roughly 92% are singletons and the top ten take more than 1.2%. Sequenced material: peripheral blood, taken in the second trimester of pregnancy. These receptors were taken from a female donor with multiple sclerosis, enrolled in a pregnancy study. CDR3s include the opening cysteine and the closing phenylalanine or tryptophan. The D gene is left open where the match is weak. Size is omitted from some rows. Given values are once, few, many or a class for expanded clones.

TRBV23-1	.	TRBD2	TRBJ2-1	CASSQSCRDHYTKRTSIDNEQFF	TGCGCCAGCAGTCAATCCTGCAGGGACCACTACACGAAAAGGACTAGTATCGACAATGAGCAGTTCTTC
TRBV5-1	.	TRBD1	TRBJ2-7	CASSRSGTGGSEQYF	TGCGCCAGCAGCAGATCCGGGACAGGGGGCAGCGAGCAGTACTTC
TRBV11-3	.	TRBD1	TRBJ1-1	CASSLGTGGLSEAFF	TGTGCCAGCAGCCTAGGGACAGGGGGCTTGTCTGAAGCTTTCTTT
TRBV7-9	.	.	TRBJ2-1	CASSSPGLPQEQFF	TGTGCCAGCAGCTCCCCGGGACTGCCCCAGGAGCAGTTCTTC
TRBV7-2	once	.	TRBJ2-2	CASSLMMGFNTGELFF	TGTGCCAGCAGCTTAATGATGGGCTTCAACACCGGGGAGCTGTTTTTT
TRBV4-2	.	TRBD2	TRBJ2-3	CASRGLAPTDTQYF	TGTGCCAGCAGAGGACTAGCGCCCACAGATACGCAGTATTTT
TRBV10-1	.	.	TRBJ2-1	CASSEGSASYNEQFF	TGCGCCAGCAGTGAAGGTAGCGCCTCCTACAATGAGCAGTTCTTC
TRBV6-6	.	.	TRBJ2-7	CASSFLMGFEQYF	TGTGCCAGCAGTTTCTTAATGGGCTTCGAGCAGTACTTC
TRBV5-1	.	.	TRBJ2-2	CASSLDSLDNTGELFF	TGCGCCAGCAGCTTGGATTCCCTAGATAACACCGGGGAGCTGTTTTTT
TRBV30	.	.	TRBJ2-7	CAWSERVASYEQYF	TGTGCCTGGAGTGAACGGGTCGCTAGCTACGAGCAGTACTTC
TRBV5-4	once	TRBD2	TRBJ2-3	CASSPGLAGVGDTQYF	TGTGCCAGCAGCCCAGGACTAGCGGGAGTTGGAGATACGCAGTATTTT
TRBV5-1	.	TRBD2	TRBJ2-3	CASSFLAGEDTQYF	TGCGCCAGCAGCTTCTTAGCGGGAGAAGATACGCAGTATTTT
TRBV5-4	.	.	TRBJ1-2	CASSLGGFGYGYTF	TGTGCCAGCAGCTTGGGGGGCTTTGGCTATGGCTACACCTTC
TRBV5-4	.	TRBD1	TRBJ1-2	CASSFEQGAGNYGYTF	TGTGCCAGCAGCTTCGAACAGGGGGCTGGGAACTATGGCTACACCTTC
TRBV4-2	.	.	TRBJ1-1	CASRPRDTGNTEAFF	TGTGCCAGCAGGCCCCGGGACACGGGAAACACTGAAGCTTTCTTT
TRBV7-9	.	.	TRBJ1-1	CASSGPGIMNTEAFF	TGTGCCAGCAGCGGACCGGGAATCATGAACACTGAAGCTTTCTTT
TRBV5-4	.	TRBD2	TRBJ2-5	CASSAGGETQYF	TGTGCCAGCAGCGCCGGGGGGGAGACCCAGTACTTC
TRBV4-2	.	TRBD2	TRBJ2-3	CASSPRASGRATDTQYF	TGTGCCAGCAGCCCTCGGGCTAGCGGGAGAGCCACAGATACGCAGTATTTT
TRBV25-1	.	TRBD2	TRBJ2-2	CASSEAGGPEGELFF	TGTGCCAGCAGTGAAGCGGGAGGGCCTGAAGGGGAGCTGTTTTTT
TRBV5-6	.	TRBD2	TRBJ2-7	CASSLLAGAGAHEQYF	TGTGCCAGCAGCCTACTAGCGGGAGCGGGAGCCCACGAGCAGTACTTC
TRBV6-5	.	.	TRBJ2-7	CASSYSQGRLYEQYF	TGTGCCAGCAGTTACTCCCAGGGCAGATTATACGAGCAGTACTTC
TRBV6-6	.	TRBD2	TRBJ2-2	CASNRLAGGIGELFF	TGTGCCAGCAATAGACTAGCGGGAGGGATCGGGGAGCTGTTTTTT